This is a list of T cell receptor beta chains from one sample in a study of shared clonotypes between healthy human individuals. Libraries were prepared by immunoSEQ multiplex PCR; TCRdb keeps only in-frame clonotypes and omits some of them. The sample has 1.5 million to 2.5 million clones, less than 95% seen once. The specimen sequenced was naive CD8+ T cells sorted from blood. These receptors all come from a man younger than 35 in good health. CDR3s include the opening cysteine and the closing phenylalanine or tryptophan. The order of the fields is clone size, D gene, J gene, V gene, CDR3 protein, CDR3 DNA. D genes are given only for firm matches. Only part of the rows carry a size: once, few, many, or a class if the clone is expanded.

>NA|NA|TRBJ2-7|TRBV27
CASSSSIGDEGFLNEQYF
TGTGCCAGCAGTTCCTCCATTGGGGACGAGGGATTCCTAAACGAGCAGTACTTC
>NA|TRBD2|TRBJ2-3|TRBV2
CASKGTSGGASDTQYF
TGTGCCAGCAAGGGGACTAGCGGGGGGGCCTCGGATACGCAGTATTTT
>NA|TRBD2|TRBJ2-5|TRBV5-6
CASSFGTSAQETQYF
TGTGCCAGCAGCTTCGGGACTAGCGCGCAAGAGACCCAGTACTTC
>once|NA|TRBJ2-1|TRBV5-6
CASSSLYNEQFF
TGTGCCAGCAGCTCCTTGTACAATGAGCAGTTCTTC
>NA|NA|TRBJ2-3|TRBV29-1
CSVTRESTDTQYF
TGCAGCGTCACCAGGGAAAGCACAGATACGCAGTATTTT
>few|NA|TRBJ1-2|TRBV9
CASSSRPYGYTF
TGTGCCAGCAGCTCACGGCCCTATGGCTACACCTTC
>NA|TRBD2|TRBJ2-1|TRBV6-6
CASSPSGGRGYNEQFF
TGTGCCAGCAGTCCCTCGGGGGGGAGAGGGTACAATGAGCAGTTCTTC
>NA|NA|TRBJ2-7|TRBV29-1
CSVMVDEQYF
TGCAGCGTCATGGTCGACGAGCAGTACTTC
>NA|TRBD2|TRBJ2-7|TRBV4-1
CASSQDGMAGGLSYEQYF
TGCGCCAGCAGCCAAGATGGTATGGCGGGGGGCCTGTCCTACGAGCAGTACTTC
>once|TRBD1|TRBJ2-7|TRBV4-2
CASSQADGTGVYEQYF
TGTGCCAGCAGCCAAGCTGACGGGACAGGGGTCTACGAGCAGTACTTC
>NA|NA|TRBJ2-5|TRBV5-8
CASSFGIGLEQETQYF
TGTGCCAGCAGCTTTGGAATAGGACTGGAGCAAGAGACCCAGTACTTC
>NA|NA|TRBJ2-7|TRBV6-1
CASREGVGYEQYF
TGTGCCAGCAGGGAGGGCGTCGGCTACGAGCAGTACTTC
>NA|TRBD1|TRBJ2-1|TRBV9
CASSVGGGSGNEQFF
TGTGCCAGCAGCGTAGGAGGGGGCTCGGGCAATGAGCAGTTCTTC
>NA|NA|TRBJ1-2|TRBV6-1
CASSLQGVSGYTF
TGTGCCAGCAGCCTCCAGGGTGTCAGTGGCTACACCTTC
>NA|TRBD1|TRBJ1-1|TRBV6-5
CASSFGQGTEAFF
TGTGCCAGCAGTTTCGGACAGGGCACTGAAGCTTTCTTT
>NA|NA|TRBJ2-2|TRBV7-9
CASSLDAGWQAGELFF
TGTGCCAGCAGCTTAGACGCGGGATGGCAGGCCGGGGAGCTGTTTTTT
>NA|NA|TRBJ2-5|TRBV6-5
CASSSQGLHIEETQYF
TGTGCCAGCAGTTCACAGGGTTTGCATATTGAGGAGACCCAGTACTTC
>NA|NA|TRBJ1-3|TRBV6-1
CASSEALVFSGNTIYF
TGTGCCAGCAGTGAAGCGTTGGTTTTCTCTGGAAACACCATATATTTT
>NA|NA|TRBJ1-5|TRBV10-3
CATAREDSNQPQHF
TGTGCCACCGCCAGGGAGGATAGCAATCAGCCCCAGCATTTT
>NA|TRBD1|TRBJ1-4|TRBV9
CASSVGDRALNEKLFF
TGTGCCAGCAGCGTAGGAGACAGGGCCCTTAATGAAAAACTGTTTTTT
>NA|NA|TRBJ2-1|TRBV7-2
CASSLATGWEQFF
TGTGCCAGCAGCTTAGCTACGGGGTGGGAGCAGTTCTTC
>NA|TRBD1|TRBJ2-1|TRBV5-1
CASAGTGSTLYNEQFF
TGCGCCAGCGCCGGGACAGGGTCCACCCTATACAATGAGCAGTTCTTC
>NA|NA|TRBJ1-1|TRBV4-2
CASSQEQGAAAFF
TGTGCCAGCAGCCAAGAACAGGGCGCGGCAGCTTTCTTT
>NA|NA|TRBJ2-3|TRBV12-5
CASGTYVSSTDTQYF
TGTGCTAGTGGAACCTACGTTTCTAGCACAGATACGCAGTATTTT
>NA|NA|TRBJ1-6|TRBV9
CASSVAVGIAYNSPLHF
TGTGCCAGCAGCGTAGCTGTGGGAATCGCCTATAATTCACCCCTCCACTTT
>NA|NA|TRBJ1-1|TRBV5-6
CASSTGDTEAFF
TGTGCCAGCAGCACGGGGGACACTGAAGCTTTCTTT
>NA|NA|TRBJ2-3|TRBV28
CASSFVRENTQYF
TGTGCCAGCAGTTTTGTTAGGGAAAATACGCAGTATTTT
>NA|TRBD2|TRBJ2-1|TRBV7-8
CASSPPEGLAGGPEQFF
TGTGCCAGCAGCCCGCCAGAGGGACTAGCGGGGGGGCCTGAGCAGTTCTTC
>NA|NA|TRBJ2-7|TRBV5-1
CASSLGTSSEQYF
TGCGCCAGCAGCTTAGGGACATCATCCGAGCAGTACTTC
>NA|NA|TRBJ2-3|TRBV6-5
CASSYSSGETTDTQYF
TGTGCCAGCAGTTACTCGTCCGGAGAAACCACAGATACGCAGTATTTT
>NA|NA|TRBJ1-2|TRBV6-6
CASWEGSLEGYGYTF
TGTGCCAGCTGGGAAGGGTCACTGGAGGGCTATGGCTACACCTTC
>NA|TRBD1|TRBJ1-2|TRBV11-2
CASSSTGTGGYTF
TGTGCCAGCAGTTCAACCGGGACAGGTGGCTACACCTTC